This T cell receptor beta chain was recovered during a study of blood T cell repertoires in COVID-19. Overall study: Samples of COVID-19 (acute and convalescent) were obtained from the United States, Italy and Spain. From T cells, B-cell-depleted T cells, or PBMCs came the material, which was cDNA or gDNA.

This table comes from immunoSEQ multiplex PCR, and its TCRdb copy is limited to in-frame clones, with some not included. In the table there are 65,000 to 95,000 clones, nearly 90% of which are singletons. Germline CDR1 and CDR2: LNHDA and SQIVND (reference sequence). Trimming took 7 bases from V and 3 from J, leaving 16 bases between them. This CDR3 comprises 15 residues. This TCR was sampled from an elderly man with acute or convalescent COVID-19. V is TRBV19 and J is TRBJ1-5, with D perhaps matching TRBD1 (6 bases). The sample was peripheral blood. CDR3 sequence: CASTQTGSLNQPQHF. The DNA of the CDR3 is TGTGCCAGTACCCAGACAGGCTCCCTCAATCAGCCCCAGCATTTT. The variable domain in full, completed from reference TRBV19 and TRBJ1-5, reads DGGITQSPKYLFRKEGQNVTLSCEQNLNHDAMYWYRQDPGQGLRLIYYSQIVNDFQKGDIAEGYSVSREKKESFPLTVTSAQKNPTAFYLCASTQTGSLNQPQHFGDGTRLSIL.